One and the same sample provided the 4 T cell receptor beta chains below, sequenced in a study of T cell repertoires in cytomegalovirus infection. The antigens for these receptors are not known. One entry per CDR3 protein results from TCRdb running MiXCR on the reads. The sample consists of tens of thousands of distinct CDR3 sequences, around 49% of them appearing once. The source was CD8+ T cells from cultured PBMCs, collected from culture after CMV antigen stimulation. The source of these receptors is a human donor in good health (CMV status not recorded). Some clones in this sample may be carry-over from other donors' samples.

As for this clonotype: A junction boundary mismatches the germline segment, possibly from a read error. The J gene is TRBJ2-3, the V gene TRBV12-5; D remains ambiguous. Per the germline V gene, CDR1 is LGHNT and CDR2 is FRNRAP. The CDR3 totals 12 residues. The CDR3: CASGLEPKRALF. The CDR3 DNA reads TGTGCTAGTGGTTTAGAACCCAAAAGGGCGCTTTTT.

This clonotype was counted only a few times. This chain connects TRBV10-3 to TRBJ2-1; 12 bases align to TRBD2. The CDR3 covers 19 residues. V shed 3 bases, J shed 2 bases, and the junction held 11 bases outside the gene matches. Germline assignment: CDR1 ENHRY and CDR2 SYGVKD. CDR3: CAISDSRLAGAFTYNEQFF. The CDR3 coding sequence is TGTGCCATCAGTGACTCACGACTAGCGGGGGCTTTCACCTACAATGAGCAGTTCTTC.

This chain joins TRBV6-8 and TRBJ1-1; 10 bases line up with TRBD1. Losses at the gene ends were 6 bases for V and 3 bases for J; bases not matched to a gene: 4. From germline, CDR1 is MNHGY and CDR2 SAAAGT. The CDR3 is 14 amino acids. Here the CDR3 DNA reads TGTGCCAGCAGGGACAGGGGGAGACACACTGAAGCTTTCTTT. This encodes CASRDRGRHTEAFF.

The chain carries TRBV25-1 and TRBJ1-4; D may be TRBD1 (5 bases). Germline V gene sequence: CDR1 MGHDK, CDR2 SYGVNS. There are 11 residues in the CDR3. The CDR3 here is CDRRGQEKLFF. CDR3 in DNA: TGTGACAGGCGAGGTCAAGAAAAACTGTTTTTT.